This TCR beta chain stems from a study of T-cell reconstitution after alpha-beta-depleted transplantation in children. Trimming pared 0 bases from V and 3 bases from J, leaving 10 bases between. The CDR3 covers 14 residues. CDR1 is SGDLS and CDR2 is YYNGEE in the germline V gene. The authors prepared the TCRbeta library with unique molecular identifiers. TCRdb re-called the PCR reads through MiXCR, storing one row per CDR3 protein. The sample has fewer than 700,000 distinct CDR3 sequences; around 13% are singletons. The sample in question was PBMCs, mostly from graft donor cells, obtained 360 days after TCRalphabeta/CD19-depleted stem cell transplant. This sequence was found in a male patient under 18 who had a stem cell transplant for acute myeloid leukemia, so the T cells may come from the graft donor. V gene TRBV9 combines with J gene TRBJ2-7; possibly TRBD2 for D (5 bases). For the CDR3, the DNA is TGTGCCAGCAGCGTAGGGACTTACGACTACGAGCAGTACTTC. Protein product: CASSVGTYDYEQYF.